What follows describes a single T cell receptor (beta chain). The antigen is undetermined. Germline CDR1 reads SGDLS; CDR2 reads YYNGEE. The germline V and J ends were trimmed by 4 bases and 4 bases, with 17 bases remaining between them. This CDR3 spans 15 amino acids. The record originates from a study of Ad26.COV2.S vaccination and SARS-CoV-2 variants. As to treatment: 19 received Ad26.COV2.S at low or high dose, single or two shots; roughly five received placebo; per-sample allocation not given. On day 63 after the first injection, vaccine and placebo recipients gave samples. Profiling relied on immunoSEQ multiplex PCR, and the TCRdb table lists in-frame clones only, not all of them. The sample lists 350,000 to 400,000 clones, 89% seen once, with around 1.9% in the top ten. Overall study findings and caveats: People who got the vaccine had more spike-specific TCR breadth than people who got placebo.

The receptor was derived from a person aged 18-65 years who received the Ad26.COV2.S COVID-19 vaccine or a placebo. The rearrangement uses TRBV9 and TRBJ1-2; D ambiguous. This specimen consisted of peripheral blood, obtained in a trial of Ad26.COV2.S vaccine versus placebo. The DNA for the CDR3 is TGTGCCAGCAGCCCCCAGGCGTTTGGGCTCTATGGCTACACCTTC. Protein product: CASSPQAFGLYGYTF.